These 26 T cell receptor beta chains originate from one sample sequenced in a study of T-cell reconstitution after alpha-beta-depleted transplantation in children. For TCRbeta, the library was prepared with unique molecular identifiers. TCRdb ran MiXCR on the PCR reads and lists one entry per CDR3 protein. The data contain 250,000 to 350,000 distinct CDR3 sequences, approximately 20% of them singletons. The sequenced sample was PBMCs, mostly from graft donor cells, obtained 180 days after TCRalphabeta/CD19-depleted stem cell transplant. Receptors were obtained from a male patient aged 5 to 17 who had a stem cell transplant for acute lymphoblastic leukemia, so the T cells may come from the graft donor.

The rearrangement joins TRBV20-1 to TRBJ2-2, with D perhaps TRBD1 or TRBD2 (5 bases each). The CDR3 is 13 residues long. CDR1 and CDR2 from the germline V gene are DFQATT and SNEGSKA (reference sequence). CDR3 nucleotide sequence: TGCAGCGCCCGGGACCCACACACCGGGGAGCTGTTTTTT. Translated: CSARDPHTGELFF.

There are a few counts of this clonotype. The CDR3 here is CASRAWGQGYEQYF. DNA of the CDR3: TGTGCCAGCAGGGCCTGGGGACAGGGCTACGAGCAGTACTTC. The V call is TRBV28, the J call TRBJ2-7, with TRBD1 matching 9 bases. CDR3 length equals 14 residues. Germline V CDR1 and CDR2: MDHEN, SYDVKM. The junction had 6 bases not matched to a gene; V was cut back by 6 bases and J by 3 bases.

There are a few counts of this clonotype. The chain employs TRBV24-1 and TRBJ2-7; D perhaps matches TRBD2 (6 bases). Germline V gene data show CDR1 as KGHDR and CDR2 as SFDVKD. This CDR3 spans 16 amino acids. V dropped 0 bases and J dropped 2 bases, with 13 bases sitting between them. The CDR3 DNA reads TGTGCCACCAGTGATTTGCGGGGACGGGAGACCTACGAGCAGTACTTC. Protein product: CATSDLRGRETYEQYF.

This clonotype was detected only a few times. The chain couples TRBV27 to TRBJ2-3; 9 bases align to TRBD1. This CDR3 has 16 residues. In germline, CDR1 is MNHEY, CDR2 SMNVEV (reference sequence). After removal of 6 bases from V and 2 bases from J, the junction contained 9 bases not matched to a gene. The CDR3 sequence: CASSPGQGRNTDTQYF. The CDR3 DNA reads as TGTGCCAGCAGCCCGGGACAGGGTCGGAACACAGATACGCAGTATTTT.

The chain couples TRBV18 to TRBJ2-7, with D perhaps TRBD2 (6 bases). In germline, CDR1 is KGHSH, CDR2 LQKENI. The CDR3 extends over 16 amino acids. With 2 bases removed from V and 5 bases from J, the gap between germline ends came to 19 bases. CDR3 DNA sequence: TGTGCCAGCTCACCAGGTGTCAGTCAGGGAGGCCACGAGCAGTACTTC. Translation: CASSPGVSQGGHEQYF.

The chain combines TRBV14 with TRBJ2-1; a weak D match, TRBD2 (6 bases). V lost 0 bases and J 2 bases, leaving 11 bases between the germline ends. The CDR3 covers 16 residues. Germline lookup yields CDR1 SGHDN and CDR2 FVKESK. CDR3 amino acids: CASSQERGGPYNEQFF. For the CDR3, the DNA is TGTGCCAGCAGCCAAGAAAGGGGAGGTCCCTACAATGAGCAGTTCTTC.

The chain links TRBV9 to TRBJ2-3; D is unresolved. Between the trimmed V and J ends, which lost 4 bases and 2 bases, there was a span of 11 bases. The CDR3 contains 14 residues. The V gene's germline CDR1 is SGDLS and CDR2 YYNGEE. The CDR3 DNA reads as TGTGCCAGCAGCCTCCAGCCCCACACAGATACGCAGTATTTT. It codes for CASSLQPHTDTQYF.

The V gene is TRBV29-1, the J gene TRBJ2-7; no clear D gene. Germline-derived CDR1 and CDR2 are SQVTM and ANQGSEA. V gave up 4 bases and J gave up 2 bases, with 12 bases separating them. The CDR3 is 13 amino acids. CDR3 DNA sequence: TGCAGCGTTGCGGTACGGCTGGCCTACGAGCAGTACTTC. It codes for CSVAVRLAYEQYF.

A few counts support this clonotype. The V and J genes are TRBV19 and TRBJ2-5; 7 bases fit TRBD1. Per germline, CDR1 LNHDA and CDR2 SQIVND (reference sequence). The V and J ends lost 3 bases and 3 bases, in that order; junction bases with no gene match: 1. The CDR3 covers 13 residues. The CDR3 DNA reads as TGTGCCAGTAGTATCGGGACAGAAGAGACCCAGTACTTC. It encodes CASSIGTEETQYF.

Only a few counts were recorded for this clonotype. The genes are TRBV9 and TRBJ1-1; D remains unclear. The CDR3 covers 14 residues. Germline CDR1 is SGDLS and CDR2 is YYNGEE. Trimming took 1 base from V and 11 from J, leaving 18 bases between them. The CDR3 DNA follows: TGTGCCAGCAGCGTATCTTCCAGGCTCCCCGGGGCTTTCTTT. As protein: CASSVSSRLPGAFF. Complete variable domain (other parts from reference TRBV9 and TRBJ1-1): DSGVTQTPKHLITATGQRVTLRCSPRSGDLSVYWYQQSLDQGLQFLIQYYNGEERAKGNILERFSAQQFPDLHSELNLSSLELGDSALYFCASSVSSRLPGAFFGQGTRLTVV.

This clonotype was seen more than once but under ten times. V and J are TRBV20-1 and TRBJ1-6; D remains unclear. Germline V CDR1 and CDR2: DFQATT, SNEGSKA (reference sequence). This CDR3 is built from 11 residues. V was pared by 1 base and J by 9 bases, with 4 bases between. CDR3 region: CSARGGSPLHF. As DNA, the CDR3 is TGCAGTGCTAGAGGGGGTTCACCCCTCCACTTT.

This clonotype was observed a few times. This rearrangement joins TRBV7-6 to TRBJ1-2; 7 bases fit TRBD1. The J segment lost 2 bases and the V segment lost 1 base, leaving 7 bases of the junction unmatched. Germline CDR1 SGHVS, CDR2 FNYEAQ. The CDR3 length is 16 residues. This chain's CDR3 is CASSLDPTGRNYGYTF. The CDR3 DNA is TGTGCCAGCAGCTTAGATCCGACAGGGAGGAACTATGGCTACACCTTC.

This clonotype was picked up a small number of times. The DNA for the CDR3 is TGCCTAGGCCTAGGGGAGGAGCACTATGGCTACACCTTC. It yields the protein CLGLGEEHYGYTF. The J gene is TRBJ1-2, the V gene TRBV20-1, with a possible D match to TRBD1 (5 bases). Germline CDR1 and CDR2: DFQATT and SNEGSKA (reference sequence). The CDR3 length is 13 residues.

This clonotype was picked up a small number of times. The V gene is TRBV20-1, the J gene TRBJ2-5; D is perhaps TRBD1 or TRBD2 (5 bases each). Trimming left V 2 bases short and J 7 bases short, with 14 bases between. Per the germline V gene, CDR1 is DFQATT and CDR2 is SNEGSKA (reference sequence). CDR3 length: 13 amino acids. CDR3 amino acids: CSARTGTPVTQYF. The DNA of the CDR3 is TGCAGTGCTAGAACCGGGACCCCCGTGACCCAGTACTTC.

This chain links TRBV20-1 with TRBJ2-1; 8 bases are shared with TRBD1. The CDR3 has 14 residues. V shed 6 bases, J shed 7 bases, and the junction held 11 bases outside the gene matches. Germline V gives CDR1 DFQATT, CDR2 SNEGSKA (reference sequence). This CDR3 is CSAPPRGQLNEQFF. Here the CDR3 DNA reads TGCAGTGCGCCGCCCAGGGGGCAATTAAATGAGCAGTTCTTC.

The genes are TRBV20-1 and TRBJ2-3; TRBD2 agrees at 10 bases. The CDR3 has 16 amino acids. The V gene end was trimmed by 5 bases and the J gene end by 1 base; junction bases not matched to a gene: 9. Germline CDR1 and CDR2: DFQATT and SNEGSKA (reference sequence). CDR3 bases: TGCAGTGCTCCTCCCCGGACTAGCGGCCGCACAGATACGCAGTATTTT. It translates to CSAPPRTSGRTDTQYF.

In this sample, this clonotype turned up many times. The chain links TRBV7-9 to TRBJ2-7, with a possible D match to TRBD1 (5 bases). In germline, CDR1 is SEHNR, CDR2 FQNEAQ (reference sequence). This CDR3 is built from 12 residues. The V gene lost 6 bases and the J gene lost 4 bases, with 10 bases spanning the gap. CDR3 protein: CASRPKGYEQYF. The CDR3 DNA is TGTGCCAGCAGGCCTAAGGGGTACGAGCAGTACTTC.

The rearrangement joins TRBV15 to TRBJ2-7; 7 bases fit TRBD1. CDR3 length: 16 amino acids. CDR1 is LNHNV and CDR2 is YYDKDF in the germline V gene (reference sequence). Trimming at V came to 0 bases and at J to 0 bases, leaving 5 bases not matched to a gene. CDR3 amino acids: CATSREMTGHSYEQYF. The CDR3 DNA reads TGTGCCACCAGCAGAGAAATGACAGGGCACTCCTACGAGCAGTACTTC.

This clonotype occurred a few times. The CDR3 reads CASSLTRGQGAYEQYF. In DNA form, the CDR3 reads TGTGCCAGCAGCTTAACGCGCGGCCAGGGGGCATACGAGCAGTACTTC. The chain has TRBV7-3 and TRBJ2-7, with 8 positions matching TRBD1. V lost 0 bases, J lost 4 bases, and 8 bases stayed unmatched. CDR3 length equals 16 residues. CDR1 and CDR2 from the germline V gene are SGHTA and FQGTGA.

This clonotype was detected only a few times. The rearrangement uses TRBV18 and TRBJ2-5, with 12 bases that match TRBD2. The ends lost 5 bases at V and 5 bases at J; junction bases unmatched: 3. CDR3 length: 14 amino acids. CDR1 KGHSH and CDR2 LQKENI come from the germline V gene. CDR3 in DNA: TGTGCCAGCTCAACGGGACTAGCGGGCGAGACCCAGTACTTC. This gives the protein CASSTGLAGETQYF. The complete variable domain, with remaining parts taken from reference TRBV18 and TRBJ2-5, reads NAGVMQNPRHLVRRRGQEARLRCSPMKGHSHVYWYRQLPEEGLKFMVYLQKENIIDESGMPKERFSAEFPKEGPSILRIQQVVRGDSAAYFCASSTGLAGETQYFGPGTRLLVL.

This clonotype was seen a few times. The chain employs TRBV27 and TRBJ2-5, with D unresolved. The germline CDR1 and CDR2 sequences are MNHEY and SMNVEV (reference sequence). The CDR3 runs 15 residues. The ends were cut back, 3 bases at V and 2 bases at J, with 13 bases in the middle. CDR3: CASSFSSRSQETQYF. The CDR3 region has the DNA TGTGCCAGCAGTTTTTCTTCGAGATCTCAAGAGACCCAGTACTTC.

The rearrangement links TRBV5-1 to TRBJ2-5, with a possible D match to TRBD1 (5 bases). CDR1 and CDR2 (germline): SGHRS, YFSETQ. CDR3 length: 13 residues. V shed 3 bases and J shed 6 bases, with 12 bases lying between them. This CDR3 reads CASSWQGGKTQYF. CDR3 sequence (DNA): TGCGCCAGCAGCTGGCAGGGTGGAAAGACCCAGTACTTC.

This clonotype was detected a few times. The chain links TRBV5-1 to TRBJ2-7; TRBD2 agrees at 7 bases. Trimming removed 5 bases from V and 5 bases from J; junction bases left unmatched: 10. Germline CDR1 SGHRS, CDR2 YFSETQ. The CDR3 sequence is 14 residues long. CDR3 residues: CASSRGGGTDEQYF. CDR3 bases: TGCGCCAGCAGTCGCGGGGGAGGTACGGACGAGCAGTACTTC.

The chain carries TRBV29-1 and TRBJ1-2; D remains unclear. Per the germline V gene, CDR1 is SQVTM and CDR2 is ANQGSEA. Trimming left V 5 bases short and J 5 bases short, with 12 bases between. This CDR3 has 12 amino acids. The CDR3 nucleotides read TGCAGCGTTCAAACCCCTACATATGGCTACACCTTC. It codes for CSVQTPTYGYTF. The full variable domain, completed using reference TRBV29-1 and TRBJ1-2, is SAVISQKPSRDICQRGTSLTIQCQVDSQVTMMFWYRQQPGQSLTLIATANQGSEATYESGFVIDKFPISRPNLTFSTLTVSNMSPEDSSIYLCSVQTPTYGYTFGSGTRLTVV.

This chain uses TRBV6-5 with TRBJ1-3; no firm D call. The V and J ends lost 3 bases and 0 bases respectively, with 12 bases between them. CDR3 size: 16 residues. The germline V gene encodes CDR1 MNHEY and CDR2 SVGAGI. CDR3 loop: CASSYLTPFSGNTIYF. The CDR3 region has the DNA TGTGCCAGCAGTTATCTGACACCGTTCTCTGGAAACACCATATATTTT.

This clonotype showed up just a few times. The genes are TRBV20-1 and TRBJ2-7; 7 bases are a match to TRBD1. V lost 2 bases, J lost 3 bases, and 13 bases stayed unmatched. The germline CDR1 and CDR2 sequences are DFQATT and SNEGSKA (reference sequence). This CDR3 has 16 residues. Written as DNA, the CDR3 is TGCAGTGCTAGACGGACAGGCGAGACCTTAGACTACGAGCAGTACTTC. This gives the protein CSARRTGETLDYEQYF.